This T cell receptor (beta chain) originates from a study of T cells in narcolepsy. Some clones are missing from TCRdb's copy, which holds only in-frame ones; the method was immunoSEQ multiplex PCR. The data show more than 20,000 clones, with roughly 80% seen just once and around 0.99% held by the top ten. This clonotype was sampled from a human donor in good health. Sequenced material: memory (CD45RA-) CD4+ T cells from blood.

As DNA, the CDR3 is TGTGCCAGCAGTTTTACAGGACCCTACGAGCAGTACTTC. Its protein product is CASSFTGPYEQYF. J is TRBJ2-7 and V is TRBV28; TRBD1 is a possible D gene (5 bases). V was pared by 3 bases and J by 2 bases, with 8 bases between. There are 13 residues in the CDR3. Germline CDR1 and CDR2: MDHEN and SYDVKM.